This entry features one T cell receptor (beta chain) sequence. The sample originates from a study of shared T cell receptors in the human thymus. Sequencing used immunoSEQ multiplex PCR; TCRdb keeps in-frame clones, though not all of them. The sample gives fewer than 700,000 clones, 70% to 90% of which show up once; about 0.01% is in the top ten. The CDR3 totals 14 residues. Trimming removed 5 bases from V and 4 bases from J, with 14 bases in between. The V gene's germline CDR1 is SEHNR and CDR2 FQNEAQ (reference sequence). This sample also belongs to another study, concerning human thymus T cells. That paper states: What appeared biased in thymic and blood repertoires was the usage of V and J genes. Unrelated people showed highly overlapping thymic repertoires, related research reported.

The chain has TRBV7-9 and TRBJ1-2; D possibly corresponds to TRBD1 (5 bases). The sequence came from a boy under three years old with a congenital heart defect. Sequenced input: thymocytes. The CDR3 protein is CASSARQFFYGYTF. DNA for the CDR3: TGTGCCAGCAGCGCCCGACAGTTTTTCTATGGCTACACCTTC. The complete variable domain, with remaining parts taken from reference TRBV7-9 and TRBJ1-2, reads DTGVSQNPRHKITKRGQNVTFRCDPISEHNRLYWYRQTLGQGPEFLTYFQNEAQLEKSRLLSDRFSAERPKGSFSTLEIQRTEQGDSAMYLCASSARQFFYGYTFGSGTRLTVV.